What follows are 3 T cell receptor beta chains derived from one specimen sequenced in a study of early T cells in non-severe SARS-CoV-2 infection. Each CDR3 protein is one row after TCRdb ran MiXCR on the 5' RACE reads. Among more than 15,000 distinct CDR3 sequences listed, approximately 5.4% were seen once. Sequenced here: whole blood, sampled at baseline. These receptors originate from an adult who was a healthcare worker with PCR-confirmed SARS-CoV-2 infection or an uninfected control (not recorded which).

This clonotype was observed at least ten times. The J gene is TRBJ1-4, the V gene TRBV28; D is perhaps TRBD1 (6 bases). Looked up from germline, CDR1 is MDHEN and CDR2 is SYDVKM. V lost 3 bases and J lost 6, with 23 bases in between. The CDR3 totals 18 residues. CDR3 sequence: CASSFLGGRRFPYEKLFF. The CDR3 nucleotides are TGTGCCAGCAGTTTCCTGGGGGGGCGGCGGTTTCCATATGAAAAACTGTTTTTT.

This clonotype was observed at least ten times. The chain is built from TRBV29-1 and TRBJ2-3; TRBD1 aligns across 12 bases. CDR3 length equals 13 residues. Germline loops: CDR1 SQVTM, CDR2 ANQGSEA. V lost 5 bases and J lost 8; bases outside the gene matches: 5. The CDR3 sequence: CSVRDRGQGTQYF. The CDR3 bases are TGCAGCGTTAGGGACAGGGGGCAGGGTACGCAGTATTTT.

The rearrangement links TRBV5-1 to TRBJ2-2; maybe TRBD2 (6 bases). Germline CDR1 is SGHRS and CDR2 is YFSETQ. The V end lost 5 bases, the J end lost 0 bases, and 8 bases lay between the germline ends. CDR3 length: 14 residues. CDR3 sequence reads: CASSAGPNTGELFF. CDR3 DNA: TGCGCCAGCAGTGCGGGGCCGAACACCGGGGAGCTGTTTTTT.